This T cell receptor (beta chain) was found in a study of blood T cells in healthy people across ages. General study findings and limits: Comparison with aged donors showed that long-lived donors had more naive CD4+ cells and higher diversity.

PCR was performed a second time for about 6 to 11 cycles using a sample-barcoded 5' primer and a J-beta primer mix. Tags on each cDNA molecule came from a template-switch adaptor with 12 random nucleotides. MiXCR was run by TCRdb on the 5' RACE reads, yielding one entry per CDR3 protein. Among hundreds of thousands of distinct CDR3 sequences listed, approximately 49% were seen once. Looked up from germline, CDR1 is SQVTM and CDR2 is ANQGSEA. The CDR3 totals 13 residues. Trimming removed 6 bases from V and 2 bases from J, with 14 bases in between. This clonotype was picked up a small number of times. Its target is not known.

The TCR comes from a woman in her sixties or seventies in good health. What was sequenced was blood. The chain carries TRBV29-1 and TRBJ2-7, with D possibly called TRBD1 or TRBD2 (5 bases each). The CDR3 is CSVLPGTAYEQYF. The CDR3 DNA follows: TGCAGCGTATTACCTGGGACGGCCTACGAGCAGTACTTC.